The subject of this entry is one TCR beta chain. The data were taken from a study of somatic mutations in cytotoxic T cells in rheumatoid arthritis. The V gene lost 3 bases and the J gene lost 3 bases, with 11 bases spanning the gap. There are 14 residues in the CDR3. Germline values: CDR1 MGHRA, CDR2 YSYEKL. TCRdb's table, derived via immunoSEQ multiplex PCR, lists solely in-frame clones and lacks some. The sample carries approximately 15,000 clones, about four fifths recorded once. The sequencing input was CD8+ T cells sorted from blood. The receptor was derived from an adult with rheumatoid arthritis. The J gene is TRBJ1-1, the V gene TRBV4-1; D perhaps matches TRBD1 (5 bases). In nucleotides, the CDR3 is TGCGCCAGCAGCCACACTATAGGGGACACTGAAGCTTTCTTT. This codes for CASSHTIGDTEAFF.